These T cell receptor beta chains were read from a single sample in a study of T cell repertoires in cytomegalovirus infection. Via MiXCR, TCRdb re-called the reads, giving one row per CDR3 protein. The table shows some 240,000 distinct CDR3 sequences, with about 18% occurring only once. Sequencing input: CD8+ T cells from PBMCs. These TCRs come from a human donor in good health (CMV status not recorded). Some clones in this sample may be carry-over from other donors' samples. CDR3s leave out the opening cysteine and the closing phenylalanine or tryptophan. D genes are given only for firm matches.

V: TRBV5-1; D: TRBD1; J: TRBJ1-5; CDR3: ASSLWAGGQPQH
V: TRBV12-3/TRBV12-4; D: -; J: TRBJ1-2; CDR3: ASTSGAVGYT
V: TRBV6-5; D: -; J: TRBJ2-7; CDR3: ASSYAVLGQIYEQY
V: TRBV12-3/TRBV12-4; D: TRBD1; J: TRBJ1-5; CDR3: ASSPTGVQPQH
V: TRBV7-9; D: -; J: TRBJ2-5; CDR3: ASSIRDEADQETQY
V: TRBV12-3/TRBV12-4; D: -; J: TRBJ2-1; CDR3: ASSFALPSSYNEQF
V: TRBV28; D: -; J: TRBJ1-3; CDR3: ASSFLGDSGNTIY
V: TRBV7-9; D: TRBD1; J: TRBJ2-5; CDR3: ASSLGGQGWTATQY
V: TRBV7-2; D: -; J: TRBJ2-2; CDR3: ASSVSSGSAGELF
V: TRBV29-1; D: -; J: TRBJ2-7; CDR3: SVQAQNRLNEQY
V: TRBV2; D: -; J: TRBJ1-2; CDR3: ASPNQDNGYT
V: TRBV20-1; D: -; J: TRBJ2-2; CDR3: SARDPGPGELF
V: TRBV29-1; D: -; J: TRBJ2-5; CDR3: SVDQGGLLGETQY
V: TRBV10-3; D: -; J: TRBJ2-7; CDR3: AISESIQTFRGEQY
V: TRBV12-3/TRBV12-4; D: -; J: TRBJ2-3; CDR3: ASSLPIRDTQY
V: TRBV4-3; D: TRBD1; J: TRBJ1-2; CDR3: ASSQDYRGGNPNYGYT
V: TRBV10-3; D: TRBD1; J: TRBJ2-2; CDR3: AISESMGQGPDGELF
V: TRBV2; D: -; J: TRBJ1-2; CDR3: ASTEWASGYGYT
V: TRBV5-6; D: TRBD1; J: TRBJ2-1; CDR3: ASSHQTGGSYNEQF
V: TRBV6-4; D: TRBD2; J: TRBJ2-1; CDR3: ASSESLGRINEQF
V: TRBV13; D: -; J: TRBJ2-6; CDR3: ASSSPLWSGANVLT
V: TRBV7-2; D: -; J: TRBJ2-5; CDR3: ASSYPRDSYGTQY
V: TRBV28; D: -; J: TRBJ2-5; CDR3: ASSLIRERQETQY
V: TRBV13; D: -; J: TRBJ1-2; CDR3: ASRRLASGGNYGYT
V: TRBV6-2/TRBV6-3; D: -; J: TRBJ2-6; CDR3: ASSLWGSGANVLT
V: TRBV6-2/TRBV6-3; D: TRBD1; J: TRBJ1-1; CDR3: ASSWWTGNTEAF
V: TRBV6-4; D: TRBD2; J: TRBJ2-1; CDR3: ASRKSGIEAGINNEQF
V: TRBV12-3/TRBV12-4; D: -; J: TRBJ1-1; CDR3: ASSFAGLTEAF
V: TRBV7-2; D: TRBD1; J: TRBJ2-5; CDR3: ASSLGGQGQETQY
V: TRBV12-3/TRBV12-4; D: -; J: TRBJ2-7; CDR3: ASGLGDLGHEQY
V: TRBV28; D: -; J: TRBJ1-5; CDR3: ASSPNRVRNQPQH
V: TRBV4-1; D: -; J: TRBJ1-2; CDR3: ASSQVRSSYGYT
V: TRBV9; D: -; J: TRBJ1-1; CDR3: ASGPMTEAF
V: TRBV12-3/TRBV12-4; D: -; J: TRBJ2-1; CDR3: ASSSDGSSYSEQF
V: TRBV5-1; D: -; J: TRBJ2-1; CDR3: ASSLFREEQF
V: TRBV7-9; D: -; J: TRBJ1-3; CDR3: ASSLNSGNTIY
V: TRBV5-1; D: -; J: TRBJ1-5; CDR3: AITRGGAKQPQH
V: TRBV7-9; D: -; J: TRBJ1-2; CDR3: ASSLGSGTFDDYGYT
V: TRBV2; D: -; J: TRBJ1-1; CDR3: ASSVMSFFEGAF
V: TRBV14; D: TRBD2; J: TRBJ2-7; CDR3: ASSSGGTYEQY
V: TRBV20-1; D: -; J: TRBJ2-7; CDR3: SARDQEDGRQGSYEQY
V: TRBV20-1; D: -; J: TRBJ1-1; CDR3: SALGLHTEAF
V: TRBV12-3/TRBV12-4; D: -; J: TRBJ1-5; CDR3: ASTSHGYSLSSNQPQH
V: TRBV7-8; D: TRBD1; J: TRBJ1-1; CDR3: ASSWFRDRGMNTEAF
V: TRBV7-9; D: -; J: TRBJ1-5; CDR3: ASSLSSLNQPQH
V: TRBV12-3/TRBV12-4; D: -; J: TRBJ1-5; CDR3: ASSRSSTKNQPQH
V: TRBV28; D: TRBD2; J: TRBJ2-1; CDR3: ASSLGGLAYNEQF
V: TRBV20-1; D: TRBD2; J: TRBJ2-1; CDR3: SATGTTGWNNEQF
V: TRBV10-3; D: -; J: TRBJ2-5; CDR3: AISRNRDRGLGGQETQY
V: TRBV7-2; D: -; J: TRBJ2-3; CDR3: ASSPDSTDTQY
V: TRBV6-1; D: -; J: TRBJ1-4; CDR3: ASSEGIQGANEKLF
V: TRBV27; D: TRBD2; J: TRBJ2-5; CDR3: ASSLGGGFLAGGQETQY
V: TRBV4-1; D: TRBD2; J: TRBJ2-1; CDR3: ASSQEGTSGDEQF
V: TRBV5-6; D: TRBD2; J: TRBJ2-7; CDR3: ASSLESGGPLHEQY
V: TRBV4-3; D: -; J: TRBJ2-7; CDR3: ASSPLPDSSMDEQY
V: TRBV3-1; D: -; J: TRBJ2-3; CDR3: ASSQDGPEYIDTQY
V: TRBV11-1; D: -; J: TRBJ1-3; CDR3: ASRRGTGSGNTIY
V: TRBV12-3/TRBV12-4; D: -; J: TRBJ1-5; CDR3: ASSWAASNQPQH
V: TRBV7-8; D: -; J: TRBJ1-2; CDR3: ASSSPHGYT